This T cell receptor beta chain was captured by sequencing in a study of T-cell reconstitution after alpha-beta-depleted transplantation in children. It was with unique molecular identifiers that the TCRbeta library was prepared. TCRdb passed the PCR reads through MiXCR, listing each CDR3 protein once. Of roughly 500,000 distinct CDR3 sequences listed, approximately 30% are singletons. This CDR3 region has 15 residues. Germline CDR1 and CDR2: LGHNA and YSLEER. V dropped 0 bases and J dropped 7 bases, with 13 bases sitting between them. This chain connects TRBV4-3 to TRBJ2-1; perhaps TRBD1 as D (5 bases). Source: PBMCs from the stem cell graft donor, taken from the stem cell graft. The receptor's source is a human donor who donated a stem cell graft to a child with aplastic anemia. The CDR3 region is CASSQDRSGWNEQFF. In nucleotides, the CDR3 is TGCGCCAGCAGCCAAGATAGGTCAGGGTGGAATGAGCAGTTCTTC.